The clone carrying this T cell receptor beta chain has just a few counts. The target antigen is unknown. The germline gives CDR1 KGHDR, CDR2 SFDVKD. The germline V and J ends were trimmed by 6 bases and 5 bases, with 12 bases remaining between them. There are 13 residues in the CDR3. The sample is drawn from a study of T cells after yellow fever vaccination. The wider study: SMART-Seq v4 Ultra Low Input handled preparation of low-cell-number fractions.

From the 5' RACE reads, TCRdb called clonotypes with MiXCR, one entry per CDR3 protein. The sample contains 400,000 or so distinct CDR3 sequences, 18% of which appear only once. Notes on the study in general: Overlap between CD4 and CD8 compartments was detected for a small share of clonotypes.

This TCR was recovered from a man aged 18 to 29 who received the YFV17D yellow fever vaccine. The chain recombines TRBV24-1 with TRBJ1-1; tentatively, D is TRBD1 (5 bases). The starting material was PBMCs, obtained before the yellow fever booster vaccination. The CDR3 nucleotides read TGTGCCACCAGTCTGTCAGGGAGGACTGAAGCTTTCTTT. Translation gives CATSLSGRTEAFF.